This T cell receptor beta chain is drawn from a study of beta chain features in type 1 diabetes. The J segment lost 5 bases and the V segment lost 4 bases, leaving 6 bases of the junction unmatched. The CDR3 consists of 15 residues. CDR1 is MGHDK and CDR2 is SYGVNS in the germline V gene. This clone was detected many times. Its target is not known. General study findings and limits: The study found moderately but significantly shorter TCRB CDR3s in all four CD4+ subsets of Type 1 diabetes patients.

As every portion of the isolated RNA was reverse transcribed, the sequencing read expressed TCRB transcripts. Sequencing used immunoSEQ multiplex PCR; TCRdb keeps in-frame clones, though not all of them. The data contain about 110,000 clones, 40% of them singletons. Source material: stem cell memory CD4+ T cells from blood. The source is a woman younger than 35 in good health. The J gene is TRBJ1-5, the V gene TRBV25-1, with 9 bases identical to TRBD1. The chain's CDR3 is CASSASRDRDQPQHF. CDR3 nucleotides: TGTGCCAGCAGTGCGTCCCGGGACAGGGATCAGCCCCAGCATTTT.